This TCR beta chain was profiled in a study of CD8 T cells in ankylosing spondylitis. Study observations and caveats: Disease-linked clones proved CD8+ and comparatively uncommon in peripheral blood.

Trimming took off 8 bases at V and 0 bases at J, with 11 bases between the two ends. Looked up from germline, CDR1 is MGHDK and CDR2 is SYGVNS. The CDR3 runs to 13 residues. As regards this clonotype: The antigen remains unidentified.

TCRdb itself ran the 5' RACE reads through MiXCR, one entry per CDR3 protein. The repertoire holds roughly 150,000 distinct CDR3 sequences, with 9.8% as singletons. Sequenced input: blood, either unsorted or a sorted T cell fraction (not recorded which). The V gene is TRBV25-1, the J gene TRBJ2-7; no reliable D call. The clonotype comes from a female donor with ankylosing spondylitis or in good health (not recorded which). The CDR3 is CASGSESSYEQYF. In DNA, the CDR3 is TGTGCCAGCGGAAGTGAGAGCTCCTACGAGCAGTACTTC.